This T cell receptor beta chain was recovered during a study of T and B cells in COVID-19 patients. Background on the study: Blood was sampled from COVID-19 patients who were either actively infected or recovered.

This CDR3 comprises 13 residues. Germline-derived CDR1 and CDR2 are LNHDA and SQIVND (reference sequence). Deletions cut 7 bases from V and 3 bases from J, with 10 bases between. This clonotype is labeled medium-sized. Its antigen remains unknown. Study results and caveats: The recovered cohort had some 2,000 exclusive TCR clusters, including over 30 low generation probability clusters. Patients with COVID-19 reportedly showed strongly skewed T cell receptor beta variable and joining gene usage.

From blood, about 250-500 ng of genomic DNA served as TRB template. TRB rearrangements were amplified by multiplex PCR with BIOMED2 TRB-A/B primers. TCRdb analysed the multiplex PCR reads with MiXCR anew, one entry per CDR3 protein. The data contain under 8,000 distinct CDR3 sequences, approximately 24% of them singletons. Sample: blood. This chain connects TRBV19 to TRBJ1-5; D is unresolved. This clonotype was obtained from a human donor with active COVID-19. The chain's CDR3 is CASTAFNNQPQHF. DNA of the CDR3: TGTGCCAGTACAGCCTTTAACAATCAGCCCCAGCATTTT.